The sequence of this T cell receptor (beta chain) was determined in a study of T cells in Graves' hyperthyroidism and ophthalmopathy (dated by TCRdb to between 2017 and 2020). Context from the whole study: Peripheral blood samples were taken at the time of initial diagnosis, prior to any treatment. A discovery cohort of around 98 patients, about 44 with Graves' ophthalmopathy and fewer than 65 with stable Graves' hyperthyroidism, was used to find distinguishing TCR V-J signatures. An independent validation cohort of fewer than 20 hyperthyroidism patients and 17 patients who later progressed to ophthalmopathy tested prospective prediction of ophthalmopathy. The approximately 97 discovery patients were randomly divided into training and test sets at a 7:3 ratio. In over five Graves' hyperthyroidism patients, the study also compared T-cell repertoires from thyroid tissue with T-cell repertoires from blood. After sampling, hyperthyroidism patients received methimazole starting at 30 mg daily, and ophthalmopathy patients received high-dose intravenous methylprednisolone. According to the paper, TCR Vbeta CDR3 sequencing was carried out on 135 peripheral blood samples, which came from 40 to 45 ophthalmopathy, some 73 hyperthyroidism and some 17 progressor patients. Overall study outcomes, separate from this receptor: Most expanded thyroid clonotypes (frequency above 0.001) were also found in blood, which suggests that blood repertoires may mirror thyroid immune responses. During validation, the model predicted progression to ophthalmopathy a median of roughly 7.1 months ahead of onset, with around 71% sensitivity and roughly 72% specificity. No statistical method was used to fix the sample size in advance, and group allocation was not hidden from the investigators. Ophthalmopathy was separated from stable hyperthyroidism by a 13 V-J signature model, with 85% to 90% sensitivity and about 81% specificity obtained in cross-validation and 80%/75% obtained in testing.

From cysteine to phenylalanine, the CDR3 is 14 amino acids long. The DNA shown is the 42-base CDR3, in frame from base 1. Between the V and J ends, shortened by 2 bases and 0 bases respectively, the junction contains 7 bases. CDR1 and CDR2, looked up from the germline V gene (reference sequence), are SEHNR and FQNEAQ. This clonotype occurred many times. Its specific antigen is unknown. There are no base qualities to consult, and no much larger clone falls within one base. Graves' hyperthyroidism was defined as stable when no progression to ophthalmopathy occurred over 18 months of follow-up. Hyperthyroidism patients were newly diagnosed, had a disease duration of under 2 months, and were aged 18 to 65 years. Patients with uncontrolled infections, other autoimmune diseases, pregnancy or lactation were excluded. Diagnoses relied on clinical symptoms, serum thyroxine and TRAb, thyroid ultrasound and orbital computed tomography. PBMCs were separated from 10 ml of fresh peripheral blood using Ficoll-Paque density gradient centrifugation. Total RNA was extracted using Trizol reagent, and RNA quality was assessed on an Agilent 2100 Bioanalyzer.

Amplification of TCR beta CDR3 regions was carried out from RNA transcripts. The first round of RT-PCR for the TCR CDR3 was performed with the HTBI primer set and the Qiagen OneStep RT-PCR kit. A second multiplex PCR round built the libraries, followed by size selection and purification. The libraries were sequenced on an Illumina HiSeq2000 using paired-end 100 bp reads. Under the source paper's analysis protocol: SOAPnuke was used to process the raw data, removing reads that contained adapters or uncalled bases, had a mean Phred below 15, or lacked an exact match to the constant primer or identifier. High-quality paired reads were merged with COPE v1.2.5, and unique nucleotide sequences were defined as clonotypes. Clonotypes were aligned to IMGT TRBV, TRBD and TRBJ reference segments using MiTCR v1.1. Only V-J combinations with frequency above 0.0001, covering approximately 99% of repertoires, were analysed. A TCS score was defined as the ratio between F50 (clonal expansion) and ExV (chaos), using BLOSUM62-based TCRdist between CDR3 peptides within each V-J. Welch's t-statistics and random forest reduced roughly 540 V-J features to about 12, which were used in a naive Bayes classifier (R e1071). In-frame beta chains were kept once TCRdb had trimmed the public reads at Q25 with fastp and called clones with MiXCR. Rows matching on CDR3 protein sequence are summarized as one entry with the most common DNA and genes. TCRdb's processing, not the authors', yielded these V and J calls. A total of about 210,000 distinct CDR3 sequences appear in this sample, approximately 20% of them only once. Over 35% of the sample goes to the ten largest clones.

The rearranged chain carries TRBV7-9 and TRBJ1-1; TRBD1 is a possible D gene, resting on 5 matching bases. Input material: blood. This sequence was found in a middle-aged man with Graves' hyperthyroidism. The CDR3 amino acid sequence is: CASSLLRVNTEAFF. The nucleotide sequence reads TGTGCCAGCAGCTTACTCAGGGTGAACACTGAAGCTTTCTTT.